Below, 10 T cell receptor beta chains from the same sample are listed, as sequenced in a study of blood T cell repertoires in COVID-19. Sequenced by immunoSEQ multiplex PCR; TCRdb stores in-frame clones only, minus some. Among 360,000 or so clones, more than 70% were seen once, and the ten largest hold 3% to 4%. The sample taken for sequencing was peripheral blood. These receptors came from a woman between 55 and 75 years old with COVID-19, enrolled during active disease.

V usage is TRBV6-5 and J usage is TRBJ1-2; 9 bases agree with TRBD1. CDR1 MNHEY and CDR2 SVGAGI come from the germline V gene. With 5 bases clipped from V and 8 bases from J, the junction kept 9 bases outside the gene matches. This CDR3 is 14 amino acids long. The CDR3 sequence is CASSPSGQGGGYTF. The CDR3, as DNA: TGTGCCAGCAGTCCCTCGGGACAGGGTGGGGGCTACACCTTC.

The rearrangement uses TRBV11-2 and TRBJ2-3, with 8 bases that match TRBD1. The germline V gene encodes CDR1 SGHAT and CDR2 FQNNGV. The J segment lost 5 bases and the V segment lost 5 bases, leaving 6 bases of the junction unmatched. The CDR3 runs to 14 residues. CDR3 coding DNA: TGTGCCAGCAGCGATTGGACAGGGCGAGATACGCAGTATTTT. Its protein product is CASSDWTGRDTQYF.

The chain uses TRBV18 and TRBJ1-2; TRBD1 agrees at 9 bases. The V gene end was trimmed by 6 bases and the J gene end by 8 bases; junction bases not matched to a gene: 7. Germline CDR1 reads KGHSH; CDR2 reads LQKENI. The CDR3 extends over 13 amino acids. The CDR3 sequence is CASSIQGAAGYTF. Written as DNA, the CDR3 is TGTGCCAGCTCCATACAGGGGGCTGCCGGCTACACCTTC.

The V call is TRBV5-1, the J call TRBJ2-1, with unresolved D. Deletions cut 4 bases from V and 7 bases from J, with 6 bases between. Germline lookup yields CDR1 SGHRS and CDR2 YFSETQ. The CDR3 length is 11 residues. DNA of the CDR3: TGCGCCAGCAGCAACTTTAATGAGCAGTTCTTC. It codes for CASSNFNEQFF.

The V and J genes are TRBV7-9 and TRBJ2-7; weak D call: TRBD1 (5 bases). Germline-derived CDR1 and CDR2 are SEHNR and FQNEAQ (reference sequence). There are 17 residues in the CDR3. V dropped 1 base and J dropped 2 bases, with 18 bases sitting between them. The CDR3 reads CASSLGARQRVTYEQYF. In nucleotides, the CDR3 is TGTGCCAGCAGCTTAGGGGCTAGACAGCGAGTTACCTACGAGCAGTACTTC.

CDR3 sequence reads: CATSDPDRGYGYTF. CDR3 nucleotide sequence: TGTGCCACCAGTGATCCCGACAGGGGCTATGGCTACACCTTC. This chain uses TRBV24-1 with TRBJ1-2; 8 positions match TRBD1. The CDR3 extends over 14 amino acids. Germline V gene data show CDR1 as KGHDR and CDR2 as SFDVKD. The V segment lost 3 bases and the J segment 4 bases; nucleotides outside the gene matches: 3.

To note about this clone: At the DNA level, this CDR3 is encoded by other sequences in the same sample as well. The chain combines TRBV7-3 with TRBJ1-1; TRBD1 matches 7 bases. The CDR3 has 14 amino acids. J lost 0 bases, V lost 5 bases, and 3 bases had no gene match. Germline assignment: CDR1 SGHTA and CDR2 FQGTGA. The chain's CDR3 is CASSPGTVNTEAFF. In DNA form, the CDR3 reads TGTGCCAGCAGCCCGGGGACAGTGAACACTGAAGCTTTCTTT.

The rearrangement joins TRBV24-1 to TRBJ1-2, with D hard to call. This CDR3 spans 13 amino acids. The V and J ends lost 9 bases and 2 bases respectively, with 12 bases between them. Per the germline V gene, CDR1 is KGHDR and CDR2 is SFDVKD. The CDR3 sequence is CATRQVSNYGYTF. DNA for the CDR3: TGTGCCACCCGGCAGGTGTCCAACTATGGCTACACCTTC.

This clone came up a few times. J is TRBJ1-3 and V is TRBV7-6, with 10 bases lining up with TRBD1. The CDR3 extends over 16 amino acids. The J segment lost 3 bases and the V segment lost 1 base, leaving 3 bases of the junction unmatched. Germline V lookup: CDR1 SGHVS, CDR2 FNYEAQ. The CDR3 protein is CASSLVGQGVGNTIYF. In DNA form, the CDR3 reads TGTGCCAGCAGCTTAGTTGGACAGGGGGTTGGAAACACCATATATTTT.

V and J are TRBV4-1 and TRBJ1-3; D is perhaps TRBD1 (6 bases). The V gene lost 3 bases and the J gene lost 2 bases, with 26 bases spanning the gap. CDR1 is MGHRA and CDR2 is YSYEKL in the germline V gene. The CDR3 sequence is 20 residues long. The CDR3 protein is CASSHPDGIGRGIAGNTIYF. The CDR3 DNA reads TGCGCCAGCAGCCACCCCGACGGGATCGGCAGGGGAATTGCTGGAAACACCATATATTTT.